This T cell receptor (beta chain) was obtained from a study of blood T cell repertoires in COVID-19 (dated by TCRdb to about 2020). Broadly, across the study: Samples from collaborators originated in the United States, Italy and Spain and spanned both the acute and convalescent phases of COVID-19. Where HLA class I and class II types were available, the types were taken from metadata supplied by the sample provider, not from assay-based typing. Samples came from the ongoing ImmuneRACE study (first 160 participants) plus 1,254 subjects from 6 global collaborators. Nearly every sample came with metadata listing a de-identified subject ID, COVID-19 status, age in years and sex. The material from the prospective study consisted of cDNA or gDNA derived from T cells, B-cell-depleted T cells, or PBMCs. Subjects who had been exposed to COVID-19, were actively infected with it, or had recovered from it provided the deeply sampled blood TCRbeta repertoires that made up the dataset. The repertoires were made available in a free public database intended to serve as a resource for research on the immune response to SARS-CoV-2.

The trim is 1 base for V and 3 bases for J, with a gap of 10 bases between the germline ends. The CDR3 contains 15 residues, cysteine and phenylalanine counted. The only DNA kept is the CDR3, 45 bases in frame from the first base. The germline V gene provides CDR1 MGHRA and CDR2 YSYEKL. Of note for this clone: Which antigen it targets is not known. Per-base qualities were not stored, and no clone one base away is much larger.

Participants in the prospective study were enrolled through a virtual design, were aged about 18 to 89 years, and lived in approximately 25 United States geographic areas. Cohort assignment in the prospective study relied on participant-reported clinical history from a screening survey and a study questionnaire. In the prospective study, mobile phlebotomists collected whole blood, serum and a nasopharyngeal or oropharyngeal swab from each participant. Participants in the prospective study had the option to provide additional blood draws and questionnaires over an approximately 2-month period. Prospective study blood samples were shipped either frozen or at room temperature before DNA extraction. TCRbeta CDR3 regions were amplified from genomic DNA using the immunoSEQ Assay, a bias-controlled multiplex PCR. Regarding the original processing steps: The number of nucleated cells in each sample was estimated by amplification of reference gene primers within the assay. Sequence reads were collapsed and filtered to measure the absolute abundance of every unique TCRbeta CDR3 rearrangement. Productive Simpson clonality was computed per sample as the square root of Simpson's diversity index over productive rearrangements. The table was pulled from immuneACCESS by TCRdb, which kept in-frame rearrangements only. Such tables lose some clones; where checked, under half of the loss comes from unresolved V genes, and the rest has no known cause. That table gives V, J and clone size, and the DNA gave D and trimming. Here the sample has 230,000 or so clones; just over 85% occur a single time. The ten biggest clones cover about 4% of the sample.

Study-wide conclusions, independent of this receptor: The quantity of clinical and demographic metadata differed by source and by participant and was supplied without curation.

This sequence was found in a woman aged 40-49 years with acute COVID-19. The V gene is TRBV4-1 and the J gene is TRBJ1-3, with the D gene not confidently named. Sequences were obtained from PBMCs or T cells enriched from blood (not recorded which). The bases are TGCGCCAGCAGCCAAGGCCCTCAGGTTGGAAACACCATATATTTT. Protein translation: CASSQGPQVGNTIYF.